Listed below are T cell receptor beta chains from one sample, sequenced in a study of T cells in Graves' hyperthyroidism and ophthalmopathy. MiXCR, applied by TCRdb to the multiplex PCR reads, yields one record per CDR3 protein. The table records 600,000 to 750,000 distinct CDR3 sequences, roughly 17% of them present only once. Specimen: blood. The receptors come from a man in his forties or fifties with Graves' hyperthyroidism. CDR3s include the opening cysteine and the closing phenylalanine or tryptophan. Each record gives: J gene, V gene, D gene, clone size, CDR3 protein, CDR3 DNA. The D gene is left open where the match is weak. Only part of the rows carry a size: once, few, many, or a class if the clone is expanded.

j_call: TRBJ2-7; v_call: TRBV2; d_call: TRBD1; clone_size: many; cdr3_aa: CASSGDSHYEQYF; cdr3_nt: TGTGCCAGCAGTGGGGACAGCCACTACGAGCAGTACTTC
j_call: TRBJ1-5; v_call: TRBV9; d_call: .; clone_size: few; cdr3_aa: CASSVEGTSGPQHF; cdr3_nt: TGTGCCAGCAGCGTAGAAGGCACTTCGGGGCCCCAGCATTTT
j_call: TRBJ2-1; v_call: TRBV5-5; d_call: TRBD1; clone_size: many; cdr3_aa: CASSQLGQDNEQFF; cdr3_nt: TGTGCCAGCAGCCAGCTGGGACAGGACAATGAGCAGTTCTTC
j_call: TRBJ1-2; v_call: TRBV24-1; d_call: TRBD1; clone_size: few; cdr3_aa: CATSVPGQGFVSYTF; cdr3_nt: TGTGCCACCAGTGTCCCGGGACAGGGTTTTGTTAGCTACACCTTC
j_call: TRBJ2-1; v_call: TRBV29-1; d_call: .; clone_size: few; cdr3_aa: CSARSRGVYNEQFF; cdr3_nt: TGCAGCGCCAGATCCAGGGGGGTTTACAATGAGCAGTTCTTC
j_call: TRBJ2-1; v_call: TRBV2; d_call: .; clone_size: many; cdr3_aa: CASDPSGSSYNEQFF; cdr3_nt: TGTGCCAGCGATCCGTCGGGAAGCTCCTACAATGAGCAGTTCTTC
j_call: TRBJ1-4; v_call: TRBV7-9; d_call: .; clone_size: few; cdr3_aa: CASGLERANEKLFF; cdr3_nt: TGTGCCAGCGGCTTAGAACGGGCGAATGAAAAACTGTTTTTT
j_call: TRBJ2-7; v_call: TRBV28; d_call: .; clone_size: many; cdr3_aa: CASSLDAASSYEQYF; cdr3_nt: TGTGCCAGCAGTTTAGACGCGGCTAGCTCCTACGAGCAGTACTTC
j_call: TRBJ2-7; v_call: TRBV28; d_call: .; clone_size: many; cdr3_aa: CASSFPPLSYEQYF; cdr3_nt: TGTGCCAGCAGTTTCCCGCCGCTCTCCTACGAGCAGTACTTC
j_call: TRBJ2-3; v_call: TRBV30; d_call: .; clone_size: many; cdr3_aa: CAWSVRGTDTQYF; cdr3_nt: TGTGCCTGGAGTGTACGAGGTACAGATACGCAGTATTTT
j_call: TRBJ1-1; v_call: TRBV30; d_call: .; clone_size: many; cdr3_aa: CAWSAVWGARTEAFF; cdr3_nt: TGTGCCTGGAGTGCGGTATGGGGGGCGCGCACTGAAGCTTTCTTT
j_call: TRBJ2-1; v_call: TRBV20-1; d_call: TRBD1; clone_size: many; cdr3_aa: CSAARTGKSYNEQFF; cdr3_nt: TGCAGTGCTGCACGGACAGGGAAAAGTTACAATGAGCAGTTCTTC
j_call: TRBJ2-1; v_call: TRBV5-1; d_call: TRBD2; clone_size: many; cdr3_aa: CASSSVAGTYNEQFF; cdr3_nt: TGCGCCAGCAGCTCCGTAGCGGGGACTTACAATGAGCAGTTCTTC
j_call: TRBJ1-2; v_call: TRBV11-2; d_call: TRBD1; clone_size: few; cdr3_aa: CASSGDRDRAVGRNGYTF; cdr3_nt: TGTGCCAGCAGCGGCGACCGGGACAGGGCTGTCGGCCGGAATGGCTACACCTTC
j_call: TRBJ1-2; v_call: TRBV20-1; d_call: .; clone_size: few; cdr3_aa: CSASPRSGMGYTF; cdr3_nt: TGCAGTGCTAGTCCCCGCTCGGGTATGGGCTACACCTTC
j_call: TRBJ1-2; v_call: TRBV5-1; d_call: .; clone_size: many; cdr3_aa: CASSLGPLKGHYYGYTF; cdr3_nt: TGCGCCAGCAGCTTGGGCCCTCTTAAGGGGCATTACTATGGCTACACCTTC
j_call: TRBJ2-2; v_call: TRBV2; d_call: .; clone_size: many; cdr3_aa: CASSGGSGTGELFF; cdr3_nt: TGTGCCAGCAGTGGGGGGTCCGGGACCGGGGAGCTGTTTTTT
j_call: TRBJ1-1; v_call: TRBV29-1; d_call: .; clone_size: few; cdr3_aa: CSVEDGQTSAFF; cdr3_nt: TGCAGCGTTGAAGATGGGCAGACCTCAGCTTTCTTT
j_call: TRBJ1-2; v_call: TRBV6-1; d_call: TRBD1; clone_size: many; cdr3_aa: CASSELDRGYLANYGYTF; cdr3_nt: TGTGCCAGCAGTGAATTGGACAGGGGATATTTAGCTAACTATGGCTACACCTTC
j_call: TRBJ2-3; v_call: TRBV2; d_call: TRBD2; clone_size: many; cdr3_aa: CASRLAGGQWDTQYF; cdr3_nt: TGTGCCAGCAGGTTAGCGGGAGGGCAATGGGATACGCAGTATTTT
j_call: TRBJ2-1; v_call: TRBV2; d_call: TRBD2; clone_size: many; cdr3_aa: CASSGTSGSYNEQFF; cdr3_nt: TGTGCCAGCAGTGGGACTAGCGGCTCCTACAATGAGCAGTTCTTC
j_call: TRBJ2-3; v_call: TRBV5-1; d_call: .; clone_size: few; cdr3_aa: CASNGQGTSSLDTQYF; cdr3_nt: TGCGCCAGCAACGGACAGGGGACTAGTTCATTAGATACGCAGTATTTT
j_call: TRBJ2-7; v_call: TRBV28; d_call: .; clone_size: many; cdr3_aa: CASREGPDYEQYF; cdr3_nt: TGTGCCAGCAGGGAGGGTCCGGACTACGAGCAGTACTTC
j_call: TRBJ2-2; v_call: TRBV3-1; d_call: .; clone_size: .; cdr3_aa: CASSQQGSGELFF; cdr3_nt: TGTGCCAGCAGCCAACAGGGATCCGGGGAGCTGTTTTTT
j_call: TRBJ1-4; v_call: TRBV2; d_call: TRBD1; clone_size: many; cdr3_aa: CASSDRATNEKLFF; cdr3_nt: TGTGCCAGCAGCGACAGGGCAACTAATGAAAAACTGTTTTTT
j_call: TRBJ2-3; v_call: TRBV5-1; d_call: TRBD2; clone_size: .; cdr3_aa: CASSPPGTSRDTQYF; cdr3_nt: TGCGCCAGCAGCCCCCCCGGGACTAGCAGAGATACGCAGTATTTT
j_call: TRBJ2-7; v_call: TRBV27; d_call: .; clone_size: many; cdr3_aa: CASSLSMYTDEQYF; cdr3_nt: TGTGCCAGCAGTTTATCCATGTATACCGACGAGCAGTACTTC
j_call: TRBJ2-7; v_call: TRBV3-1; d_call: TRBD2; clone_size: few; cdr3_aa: CASSQSGRSYEQYF; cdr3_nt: TGTGCCAGCAGCCAAAGCGGGAGAAGCTACGAGCAGTACTTC
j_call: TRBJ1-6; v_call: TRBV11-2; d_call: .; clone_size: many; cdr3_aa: CASSLRGPLSNNSPLHF; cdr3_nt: TGTGCCAGCAGCTTGAGGGGCCCTCTCTCGAATAATTCACCCCTCCACTTT
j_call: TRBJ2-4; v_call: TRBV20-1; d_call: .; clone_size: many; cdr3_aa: CSARDQQLPLQYF; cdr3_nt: TGCAGTGCCCGGGACCAACAGCTGCCCCTTCAGTACTTC
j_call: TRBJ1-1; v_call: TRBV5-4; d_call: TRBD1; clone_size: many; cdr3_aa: CASSWDRGRVTEAFF; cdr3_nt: TGTGCCAGCAGCTGGGACAGGGGGAGGGTCACTGAAGCTTTCTTT
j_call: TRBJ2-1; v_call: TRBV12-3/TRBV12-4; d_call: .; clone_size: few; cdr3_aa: CASSLVLTGTDEQFF; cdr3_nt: TGTGCCAGCAGCCTAGTACTAACGGGAACCGATGAGCAGTTCTTC
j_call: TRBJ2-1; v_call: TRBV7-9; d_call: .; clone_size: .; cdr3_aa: CASSAGKAGEQFF; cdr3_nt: TGTGCCAGCAGCGCCGGCAAGGCCGGTGAGCAGTTCTTC
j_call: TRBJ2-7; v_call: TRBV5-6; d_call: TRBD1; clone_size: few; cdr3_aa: CASSFWTGGYEQYF; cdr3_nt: TGTGCCAGCAGCTTTTGGACAGGGGGGTACGAGCAGTACTTC
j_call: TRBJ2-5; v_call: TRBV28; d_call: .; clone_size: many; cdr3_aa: CASSTHRSTGETQYF; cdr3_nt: TGTGCCAGCAGTACCCACAGGTCCACGGGGGAGACCCAGTACTTC
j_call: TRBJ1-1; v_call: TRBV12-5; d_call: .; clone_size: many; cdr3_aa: CASGLNLNTEAFF; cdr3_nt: TGTGCTAGTGGTTTGAATCTGAACACTGAAGCTTTCTTT
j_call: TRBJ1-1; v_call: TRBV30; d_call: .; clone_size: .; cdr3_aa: CAWKITGHTEAFF; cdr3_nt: TGTGCCTGGAAGATTACAGGGCACACTGAAGCTTTCTTT
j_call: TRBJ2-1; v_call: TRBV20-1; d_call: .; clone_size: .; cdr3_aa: CSARDFNNEQFF; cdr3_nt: TGCAGTGCTAGAGACTTTAACAATGAGCAGTTCTTC
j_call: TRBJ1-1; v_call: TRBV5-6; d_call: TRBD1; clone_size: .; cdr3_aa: CASSDAGQGINTEAFF; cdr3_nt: TGTGCCAGCAGCGACGCCGGACAGGGGATAAACACTGAAGCTTTCTTT
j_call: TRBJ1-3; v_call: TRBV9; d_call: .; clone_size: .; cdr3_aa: CASSVGEDGNTIYF; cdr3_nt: TGTGCCAGCAGCGTAGGAGAAGACGGAAACACCATATATTTT
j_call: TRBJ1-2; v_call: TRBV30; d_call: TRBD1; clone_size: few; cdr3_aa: CAWRVLQGGNYGYTF; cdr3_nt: TGTGCCTGGAGGGTTTTACAGGGGGGGAACTATGGCTACACCTTC
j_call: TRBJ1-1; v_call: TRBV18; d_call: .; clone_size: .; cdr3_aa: CASSPREGDTEAFF; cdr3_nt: TGTGCCAGCTCACCACGGGAGGGGGACACTGAAGCTTTCTTT
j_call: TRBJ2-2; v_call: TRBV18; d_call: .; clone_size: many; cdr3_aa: CASSPLAPANTGELFF; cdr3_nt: TGTGCCAGCTCACCACTCGCGCCGGCGAACACCGGGGAGCTGTTTTTT
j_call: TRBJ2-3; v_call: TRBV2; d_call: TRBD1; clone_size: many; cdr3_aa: CASSADRDPSTDTQYF; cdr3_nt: TGTGCCAGCAGTGCAGACAGGGACCCTAGCACAGATACGCAGTATTTT
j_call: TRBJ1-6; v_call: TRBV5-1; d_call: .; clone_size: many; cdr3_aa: CASSGLGQNNSPLHF; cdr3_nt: TGCGCCAGCAGCGGCCTAGGGCAGAATAATTCACCCCTCCACTTT
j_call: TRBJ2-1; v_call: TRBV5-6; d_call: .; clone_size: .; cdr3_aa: CASSLVAGSGVWDNEQFF; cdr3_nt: TGTGCCAGCAGCTTAGTGGCGGGGTCCGGTGTTTGGGACAATGAGCAGTTCTTC
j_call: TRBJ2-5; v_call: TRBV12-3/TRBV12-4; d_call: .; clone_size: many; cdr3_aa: CASSLGNVAWETQYF; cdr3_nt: TGTGCCAGCAGTTTAGGGAATGTAGCCTGGGAGACCCAGTACTTC
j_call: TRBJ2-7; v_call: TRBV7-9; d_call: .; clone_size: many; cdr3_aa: CASSFGVRSSYEQYF; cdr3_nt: TGTGCCAGCAGCTTCGGCGTCAGGAGTTCCTACGAGCAGTACTTC
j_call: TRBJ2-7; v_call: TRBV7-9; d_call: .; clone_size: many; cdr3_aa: CASSWDTHYEQYF; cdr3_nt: TGTGCCAGCAGCTGGGACACCCACTACGAGCAGTACTTC
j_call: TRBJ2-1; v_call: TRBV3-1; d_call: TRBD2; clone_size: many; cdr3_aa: CASSSTSGPLDNEQFF; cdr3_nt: TGTGCCAGCAGCTCCACTAGCGGCCCTCTAGACAATGAGCAGTTCTTC